Below, 6 T cell receptor beta chains from the same sample are listed, as sequenced in a study of naive CD8 T cells in extremely preterm neonates. Cord blood came from elective full-term cesareans at about 35-42 weeks without labor or membrane rupture. The protocol was immunoSEQ multiplex PCR, while the TCRdb copy is restricted to in-frame clones and leaves out a portion. The sample shows about 6,100 clones, 95% to 99% of them seen only once. Sequencing used naive CD8+ T cells from cord blood. The source of these receptors is a newborn in good health.

The chain is built from TRBV14 and TRBJ2-5, with D maybe TRBD2 (7 bases). The DNA end lines up better with TRBJ2-7; the J call may be wrong. Germline CDR1 SGHDN, CDR2 FVKESK. The CDR3 extends over 15 amino acids. DNA for the CDR3: TGTGCCAGCAGCCAAGGGCGGGGGCCTCCCTACGAGCAGTACTTC. This codes for CASSQGRGPPYEQYF.

The gene calls are TRBV6-4 and TRBJ2-7; 7 nucleotides line up with TRBD1. The CDR3 loop spans 16 amino acids. CDR1 is MRHNA, CDR2 SNTAGT, per germline. V lost 0 bases, J lost 0 bases, and 5 bases stayed unmatched. The CDR3 coding sequence is TGTGCCAGCAGTGACTCGAGGGGGCGGAGCTCCTACGAGCAGTACTTC. Translating it yields CASSDSRGRSSYEQYF.

This chain joins TRBV4-3 and TRBJ2-5; D is possibly TRBD2 (6 bases). Germline assignment: CDR1 LGHNA and CDR2 YSLEER. V was trimmed by 4 bases and J by 7 bases, leaving 19 bases between them. The CDR3 is 15 residues long. The CDR3 sequence is CASSLSRDSGRTQYF. CDR3 nucleotides: TGCGCCAGCAGCCTATCCCGGGACTCCGGTAGGACCCAGTACTTC.

The V call is TRBV30, the J call TRBJ2-3; 7 bases map to TRBD1. Germline CDR1 GTSNPN, CDR2 SVGIG (reference sequence). The CDR3 length is 15 residues. V shed 4 bases, J shed 1 base, and the junction held 8 bases outside the gene matches. The CDR3 DNA reads TGTGCCTGGACTTTCACAGGGGCGGGCACAGATACGCAGTATTTT. Amino acids: CAWTFTGAGTDTQYF.

The rearrangement links TRBV15 to TRBJ1-5; 9 nucleotides line up with TRBD1. Trimming cost V 5 bases and J 5 bases; bases outside gene matches: 4. Per germline, CDR1 LNHNV and CDR2 YYDKDF (reference sequence). This CDR3 comprises 14 residues. The CDR3 here is CATSARQGDQPQHF. The CDR3 coding sequence is TGTGCCACCAGCGCCCGACAGGGGGATCAGCCCCAGCATTTT.

This clone came up once. The rearrangement links TRBV29-1 to TRBJ2-1; D possibly corresponds to TRBD1 (5 bases). CDR1 and CDR2 from the germline V gene are SQVTM and ANQGSEA. The V end was cut by 4 bases, the J end by 9 bases, with 10 bases between. This CDR3 has 11 amino acids. The CDR3 region has the DNA TGCAGCGTTGTAAGGCAGGGTGAGCAGTTCTTC. The encoded protein is CSVVRQGEQFF.